These 5 T cell receptor beta chains were all obtained from the same sample, sequenced in a study of cytomegalovirus exposure and HLA in healthy donors. Use of 60 Vbeta and 13 Jbeta primers characterized the PCR. The data were produced by immunoSEQ multiplex PCR, yet TCRdb's version contains in-frame clones alone and is incomplete. The repertoire holds roughly 68,000 clones, with roughly 80% as singletons. The sample comprised PBMCs. Receptor source: a male donor in good health and CMV-seropositive.

The chain carries TRBV7-9 and TRBJ2-1; TRBD2 agrees at 9 bases. Germline V gene sequence: CDR1 SEHNR, CDR2 FQNEAQ (reference sequence). The ends lost 3 bases at V and 5 bases at J; junction bases unmatched: 14. The CDR3 sequence is 18 residues long. CDR3 sequence: CASSFRRRGGLGDNEQFF. In DNA form, the CDR3 reads TGTGCCAGCAGCTTTAGAAGGCGGGGGGGCCTAGGCGACAATGAGCAGTTCTTC.

A few counts support this clone. This sequence joins TRBV29-1 and TRBJ1-2, with TRBD1 identical over 10 bases. CDR3 size: 14 residues. Per germline, CDR1 SQVTM and CDR2 ANQGSEA. The junction had 8 bases not matched to a gene; V was cut back by 4 bases and J by 6 bases. CDR3 in amino acids: CSVGKTGGGHGYTF. The CDR3 DNA reads as TGCAGCGTTGGCAAGACAGGGGGCGGTCATGGCTACACCTTC.

The rearrangement links TRBV30 to TRBJ1-6; the D is unclear. Germline V gene sequence: CDR1 GTSNPN, CDR2 SVGIG (reference sequence). The V and J ends lost 0 bases and 0 bases respectively, with 18 bases between them. The CDR3 consists of 19 residues. In DNA, the CDR3 is TGTGCCTGGAGTGTATCTCCGGAGGACGTTGGCTCCTATAATTCACCCCTCCACTTT. Its protein is CAWSVSPEDVGSYNSPLHF.

The V call is TRBV7-2, the J call TRBJ2-7; 10 bases line up with TRBD1. V shed 4 bases, J shed 6 bases, and the junction held 6 bases outside the gene matches. Germline V gives CDR1 SGHTA, CDR2 FQGNSA. The CDR3 length is 14 residues. The CDR3 spells CASSWGQGIGEQYF. CDR3 coding DNA: TGTGCCAGCAGCTGGGGACAGGGGATAGGCGAGCAGTACTTC.

The genes are TRBV2 and TRBJ1-5; TRBD1 agrees at 8 bases. The germline V gene encodes CDR1 SNHLY and CDR2 FYNNEI. The CDR3 consists of 17 residues. Unmatched junction bases numbered 6, after V lost 1 base and J lost 1 base. The CDR3 bases are TGTGCCAGCAGTGAAGGCAGGGGGCTGGCGAGCAATCAGCCCCAGCATTTT. Translating gives CASSEGRGLASNQPQHF.